This T cell receptor (beta chain) was sequenced in a study of beta chain features in type 1 diabetes. This clone was picked up a small number of times. What it binds is unknown. The DNA is left out, because the CDR3 cannot be placed on it with certainty; the CDR3 is given as TCRdb lists it. The same CDR3 can be traced to other DNA sequences in this sample. Purity exceeding 95% was reached by all sorted populations. Of the isolated RNA, all was reverse transcribed, and so the sequenced material was expressed TCRB transcripts. The data were produced by immunoSEQ multiplex PCR, yet TCRdb's version contains in-frame clones alone and is incomplete. Among 400,000 to 600,000 clones listed, about 30% were seen once. Germline V gene data show CDR1 as MDHEN and CDR2 as SYDVKM. Including both end residues, the CDR3 is 11 amino acids long. General observations from the study: Although PCR might favor shorter templates, it would do so equally in patients and controls. The analysis here could not establish whether HLA type shapes TCRB rearrangement.

This sequence was found in a man aged 18 to 30 in good health. The sequencing input was naive CD4+ T cells from blood. The rearrangement links TRBV28 to TRBJ2-5. The CDR3 loop reads CASSFLETQYF.